This is a list of T cell receptor beta chains from one sample in a study. One entry per CDR3 protein results from TCRdb running MiXCR on the RT-PCR reads. In the table there are hundreds of thousands of distinct CDR3 sequences, more than 13% of which are singletons. Sequencing used memory CD4+ T cells from blood. The receptors were gathered from a female donor in good health, serving as a healthy control. The CDR3 runs from the conserved cysteine through the conserved F or W. D genes are given only for firm matches. The listing skips clone size in some rows; elsewhere it reads once, few, many or a size class.

D: NA
J: TRBJ2-6
V: TRBV18
size: few
CDR3: CASSEVRASGANVLTF
DNA: TGTGCCAGCTCGGAAGTGCGGGCCTCTGGGGCCAACGTCCTGACTTTC

D: NA
J: TRBJ1-2
V: TRBV2
size: few
CDR3: CASRPAWNYGYTF
DNA: TGTGCCAGCAGACCGGCCTGGAACTATGGCTACACCTTC

D: NA
J: TRBJ1-4
V: TRBV5-1
size: few
CDR3: CASSDITGTNEKLFF
DNA: TGCGCCAGCAGCGACATTACAGGGACTAATGAAAAACTGTTTTTT

D: NA
J: TRBJ1-1
V: TRBV19
size: NA
CDR3: CASSMLGVSDTEAFF
DNA: TGTGCCAGTAGTATGTTAGGGGTTTCGGACACTGAAGCTTTCTTT

D: TRBD1
J: TRBJ1-4
V: TRBV6-5
size: many
CDR3: CASSSDRGSFEKLFF
DNA: TGTGCCAGCAGTTCGGACAGGGGTTCTTTTGAAAAACTGTTTTTT

D: NA
J: TRBJ2-3
V: TRBV5-1
size: NA
CDR3: CASGVAGIGTDTQYF
DNA: TGCGCCAGCGGGGTCGCTGGGATCGGCACAGATACGCAGTATTTT

D: NA
J: TRBJ2-5
V: TRBV20-1
size: few
CDR3: CSAESQGRLETQYF
DNA: TGCAGTGCTGAGTCCCAGGGAAGGTTAGAGACCCAGTACTTC

D: NA
J: TRBJ2-1
V: TRBV5-1
size: NA
CDR3: CAASPGDSYNEQFF
DNA: TGCGCCGCTTCCCCGGGCGACTCCTACAATGAGCAGTTCTTC

D: TRBD2
J: TRBJ2-7
V: TRBV6-5
size: NA
CDR3: CASSYYDRRGEQYF
DNA: TGTGCCAGCAGTTACTACGACCGGCGGGGGGAGCAGTACTTC

D: TRBD2
J: TRBJ2-2
V: TRBV27
size: NA
CDR3: CASRTSGRAGGELFF
DNA: TGTGCCAGCAGGACAAGCGGGAGGGCCGGCGGGGAGCTGTTTTTT

D: TRBD1
J: TRBJ2-7
V: TRBV29-1
size: many
CDR3: CSVEGQGGSYEQYF
DNA: TGCAGCGTTGAGGGACAGGGGGGCTCCTACGAGCAGTACTTC

D: NA
J: TRBJ1-1
V: TRBV5-5
size: many
CDR3: CASSWISPGVAGAAFF
DNA: TGTGCCAGCAGCTGGATAAGCCCGGGTGTGGCGGGGGCAGCTTTCTTT

D: NA
J: TRBJ1-5
V: TRBV7-2
size: few
CDR3: CASSSLMGRSNQPQHF
DNA: TGTGCCAGCAGCTCATTGATGGGACGGAGCAATCAGCCCCAGCATTTT

D: NA
J: TRBJ2-2
V: TRBV7-9
size: few
CDR3: CASSLEGPWGTGELFF
DNA: TGTGCCAGCAGCTTAGAGGGCCCCTGGGGCACCGGGGAGCTGTTTTTT

D: TRBD2
J: TRBJ2-5
V: TRBV27
size: many
CDR3: CASRAGRETQYF
DNA: TGTGCCAGCAGAGCGGGGAGGGAGACCCAGTACTTC

D: NA
J: TRBJ1-3
V: TRBV7-9
size: few
CDR3: CASSLAGSAASSGNTIYF
DNA: TGTGCCAGCAGCTTAGCGGGGTCGGCGGCAAGCTCTGGAAACACCATATATTTT

D: NA
J: TRBJ2-1
V: TRBV7-6
size: many
CDR3: CASSLARGEQFF
DNA: TGTGCCAGCAGCTTGGCCAGGGGTGAGCAGTTCTTC

D: TRBD2
J: TRBJ2-1
V: TRBV4-2
size: NA
CDR3: CASSQGVSGGSSYNEQFF
DNA: TGTGCCAGCAGCCAAGGCGTTAGCGGGGGGAGCTCCTACAATGAGCAGTTCTTC

D: TRBD1
J: TRBJ1-4
V: TRBV29-1
size: NA
CDR3: CSVRRQGVEKLFF
DNA: TGCAGCGTTAGAAGACAGGGAGTGGAAAAACTGTTTTTT